Listed below are T cell receptor beta chains from one sample, sequenced in a study of blood T cell repertoires in COVID-19. Measured with immunoSEQ multiplex PCR; TCRdb has only the in-frame clones, and not every one. Of about 220,000 clones listed, 80% are singletons. The source material was peripheral blood. These receptors all stem from a woman aged 70-85 years with acute or convalescent COVID-19. Both conserved end residues are part of each CDR3. Each record gives: V gene, D gene, CDR3 protein. A D gene is named only where the DNA matches it firmly.

V: TRBV5-1
D: TRBD1
CDR3: CASSDPQGADEQYF

V: TRBV7-9
D: TRBD2
CDR3: CASSQISGGASYNEQFF

V: TRBV6-1
D: NA
CDR3: CASSERGSSGDQPQHF

V: TRBV20-1
D: NA
CDR3: CSASVSGANVLTF

V: TRBV7-6
D: TRBD1
CDR3: CASSLGGTGGSVYTQYF

V: TRBV2
D: TRBD2
CDR3: CASRGGGAGTQYF

V: TRBV10-2
D: TRBD1
CDR3: CASRQGDEKLFF

V: TRBV4-3
D: TRBD1
CDR3: CASSQVTGGLAGANVLTF

V: TRBV21-1
D: NA
CDR3: CAPKGPYEQYF

V: TRBV5-1
D: TRBD2
CDR3: CASSQQPTSGSYNEQFF

V: TRBV27
D: TRBD1
CDR3: CASGWTGPLDF

V: TRBV18
D: NA
CDR3: CASSPSQGTYGGYTF

V: TRBV12-3/TRBV12-4
D: TRBD1
CDR3: CASRSGQGYGYTF

V: TRBV6-5
D: TRBD1
CDR3: CASSYPRAGGFSPLHF

V: TRBV15
D: TRBD2
CDR3: CATSRGGRSLAGGQETQYF

V: TRBV29-1
D: NA
CDR3: CSVEDQAFYGYTF

V: TRBV7-2
D: NA
CDR3: CASSLKGERTEAFF